A selection of T cell receptor beta chains follows, all from one sample in a study of T cell responses to AZD1222 COVID-19 vaccine. Profiling relied on immunoSEQ multiplex PCR, and the TCRdb table lists in-frame clones only, not all of them. The table lists around 69,000 clones, 84% of them singletons. Sample: peripheral blood, taken on day 0 of AZD1222 vaccination. The receptor set was obtained from an adult in good health. CDR3s include the opening cysteine and the closing phenylalanine or tryptophan. Each record gives: clone size, V gene, J gene, D gene, CDR3 protein. A D gene is named only where the DNA matches it firmly. Where a row states a size, it is once, few, many or the class of an expanded clone; other rows omit it.

-	TRBV14	TRBJ2-7	TRBD1	CASSQDLGVQGASYEQYF
-	TRBV7-9	TRBJ1-5	-	CASSLSWQPQHF
once	TRBV6-2/TRBV6-3	TRBJ1-2	-	CASSNSGAGYTF
-	TRBV19	TRBJ1-1	-	CASSIVEGNTEAFF
-	TRBV5-6	TRBJ2-3	-	CASSLLDTQYF
-	TRBV2	TRBJ1-5	-	CASSESVRPQHF
-	TRBV16	TRBJ2-1	-	CAPSPPPGGPYNEQFF
-	TRBV19	TRBJ1-1	-	CASSLIGTLNTEAFF
-	TRBV3-1/TRBV3-2	TRBJ1-6	TRBD1	CASSQGPGGYNSPLHF
-	TRBV6-5	TRBJ2-1	TRBD2	CASILAGDYNEQFF
-	TRBV5-4	TRBJ2-1	-	CASSGGSYNEQFF
-	TRBV4-1	TRBJ1-6	-	CASSQVTGSSPLHF
-	TRBV24-1	TRBJ2-7	TRBD1	CATAPDRGGNEQYF
-	TRBV4-2	TRBJ1-2	-	CASSADSIYGYTF
once	TRBV7-9	TRBJ2-3	-	CASSFLPGDDTQYF
-	TRBV11-2	TRBJ1-2	-	CASSLTPPDRANYGYTF
-	TRBV11-2	TRBJ1-1	-	CASSSGFVTEAFF
once	TRBV2	TRBJ1-4	TRBD1	CASTANRGLGEKLFF
-	TRBV19	TRBJ1-1	TRBD1	CASITRQGTEAFF
-	TRBV9	TRBJ1-1	-	CASSVRGGQEAFF
-	TRBV29-1	TRBJ2-3	-	CSVEWTGDTDTQYF
-	TRBV5-1	TRBJ2-7	TRBD1	CASSLAPGGRYEQYF
-	TRBV4-2	TRBJ2-5	TRBD2	CASSQDVLAGGQETQYF
-	TRBV3-1/TRBV3-2	TRBJ2-7	-	CASSPGNEDEQYF